The next 10 T cell receptor beta chains were all read from a single sample in a study of neurological immune-mediated disorders. TCRdb reprocessed the 5' RACE reads with MiXCR, giving one entry per CDR3 protein. The sample holds more than 50,000 distinct CDR3 sequences; 4% to 6% are singletons and the top ten take 2.8%. The sample taken for sequencing was PBMCs. The receptors were sampled from a woman in her thirties with multiple sclerosis.

Many counts were recorded for this clonotype. The chain recombines TRBV20-1 with TRBJ2-1; D is undetermined. Germline V gives CDR1 DFQATT, CDR2 SNEGSKA (reference sequence). Between the trimmed V and J ends, which lost 3 bases and 5 bases, there was a span of 2 bases. The CDR3 runs 10 residues. CDR3 DNA sequence: TGCAGTGCTAGTCACAATGAGCAGTTCTTC. Translating gives CSASHNEQFF.

This rearrangement joins TRBV16 to TRBJ1-2; no firm D call. The CDR3 length is 14 residues. Per the germline V gene, CDR1 is KGHSY and CDR2 is FQNENV. Trimming removed 0 bases from V and 5 bases from J, with 10 bases in between. The chain's CDR3 is CASSQSKTGYGYTF. Written as DNA, the CDR3 is TGTGCCAGCAGCCAATCGAAAACCGGATATGGCTACACCTTC.

This clonotype was seen more than once but under ten times. A read error is possible here, since a much larger clone lies one base away. The V and J genes are TRBV5-1 and TRBJ2-4; D tentatively reads TRBD1 or TRBD2 (5 bases each). The germline V gene encodes CDR1 SGHRS and CDR2 YFSETQ. Trimming removed 0 bases from V and 10 bases from J, with 17 bases in between. This CDR3 is built from 15 residues. DNA for the CDR3: TGCGCCAGCAGCTTGGCCGGGACCCGGGTGGAAATTCAGTACTTC. The encoded protein is CASSLAGTRVEIQYF.

This clonotype has at least ten counts. The chain links TRBV2 to TRBJ2-2, with 9 bases that match TRBD2. Germline V lookup: CDR1 SNHLY, CDR2 FYNNEI. This CDR3 region has 15 residues. With V trimmed by 4 bases and J by 4 bases, 4 bases remained unmatched. Here the CDR3 DNA reads TGTGCCAGCAGTGTGGGGACTAGCAGCACCGGGGAGCTGTTTTTT. This gives the protein CASSVGTSSTGELFF.

This clonotype has a count of ten or more. The chain joins TRBV29-1 to TRBJ2-1; 9 bases fit TRBD1. The CDR3 consists of 13 residues. The germline CDR1 and CDR2 sequences are SQVTM and ANQGSEA. The trim removed 5 bases at V and 7 bases at J, leaving 6 bases unmatched. CDR3 sequence reads: CSVRDRVQNEQFF. The CDR3 nucleotides are TGCAGCGTTAGGGACAGGGTCCAGAATGAGCAGTTCTTC.

The table lists this clonotype with many counts. The rearrangement joins TRBV20-1 to TRBJ2-3; 9 bases line up with TRBD2. V shed 6 bases, J shed 5 bases, and the junction held 12 bases outside the gene matches. The CDR3 runs 15 residues. Looked up from germline, CDR1 is DFQATT and CDR2 is SNEGSKA (reference sequence). In DNA form, the CDR3 reads TGCAGTGCCCGGCGGCGGGGGGGCTTCGGAGATACGCAGTATTTT. This encodes CSARRRGGFGDTQYF.

In its sample, this clonotype was seen many times. The chain employs TRBV7-9 and TRBJ2-7, with D possibly matching TRBD1 (5 bases). Trimming took 5 bases from V and 0 from J, leaving 11 bases between them. Per the germline V gene, CDR1 is SEHNR and CDR2 is FQNEAQ (reference sequence). This CDR3 has 14 residues. As DNA, the CDR3 is TGTGCCAGCAGCCTATTACAGGCCTCCTACGAGCAGTACTTC. Amino acid sequence: CASSLLQASYEQYF.

This clonotype has ten or more counts. J is TRBJ2-7 and V is TRBV11-3; D might be TRBD2 (5 bases). Germline V gene sequence: CDR1 SGHNT, CDR2 YENEEA. The CDR3 spans 13 residues. V was cut by 3 bases and J by 5 bases, with 11 bases left in between. The DNA for the CDR3 is TGTGCCAGCAGCTTTATTACCGGGGACGAGCAGTACTTC. Amino acids: CASSFITGDEQYF.

This clonotype was recorded at least ten times. The chain carries TRBV5-5 and TRBJ1-5; D is uncertain. The CDR3 has 14 residues. V lost 1 base and J lost 3, with 8 bases in between. Germline V gene data show CDR1 as SGHKS and CDR2 as YYEKEE (reference sequence). In DNA, the CDR3 is TGTGCCAGCAGCTTGCAAGGGTACAATCAGCCCCAGCATTTT. The encoded protein is CASSLQGYNQPQHF.

This clonotype has ten or more counts. The chain is built from TRBV3-1 and TRBJ2-7, with D uncertain. The CDR3 covers 14 residues. CDR1 and CDR2 from the germline V gene are LGHDT and YNNKEL (reference sequence). V was clipped by 1 base and J by 0 bases, with 7 bases between them. The CDR3: CASSQGIASYEQYF. Written as DNA, the CDR3 is TGTGCCAGCAGCCAAGGGATAGCCTCCTACGAGCAGTACTTC.